This TCR beta chain was recovered during a study of T-cell reconstitution after alpha-beta-depleted transplantation in children (dated by TCRdb to about 2016). Background on the whole study: T-cell immune reconstitution after TCRalphabeta/CD19-depleted allogeneic hematopoietic cell transplantation in children was quantitatively tracked in the study by means of TCR repertoire profiling.

Reading the germline V gene gives CDR1 SGHRS and CDR2 YFSETQ. Spanning cysteine to phenylalanine, the CDR3 consists of 15 amino acids. Only the CDR3 portion is preserved as DNA: 45 bases, with reading frame beginning at the first base. Compared with germline, V lacks 0 bases and J lacks 8 bases; bases without a gene match: 4. The study at large found these results: Hyperexpanded clone frequencies declined over subsequent months; after one year, T-cell counts and TCRbeta diversity were mostly attributed to newly produced T cells. In some patients, the high TCRbeta diversity seen at day 60 was put down to recipient T cells and intrathymic progenitors that had survived conditioning. About two months after transplant, the apparently early recovery of alphabetaT-cell counts reportedly depended on just several hundred clones that had expanded rapidly and came from non-depleted graft cells.

Many counts were recorded for this clonotype. The antigen it binds to is not known. There are no base qualities to consult, and no much larger clone falls within one base. The library came from PCR. The run used an Illumina HiSeq 2500. TCR libraries were prepared with molecular barcoding, using unique molecular identifiers to normalize TCRbeta repertoire quantification. TCRdb trimmed public reads at Q25 via fastp, called clones via MiXCR and kept in-frame beta chains. Every entry covers one CDR3 protein and lists the most common genes and DNA from its rows. This sample comprises under 150,000 distinct CDR3 sequences, 8% to 10% of them detected only once. Clones ranked in the top ten supply 24% of the sample. Interpreted using the paper, the treatment or condition label stands for: allogeneic hematopoietic cell transplantation with graft depleted of TCRalphabeta T cells and CD19 B cells. The children who served as transplant recipients had been given grafts of TCRalphabeta/CD19-depleted allogeneic hematopoietic cells.

The input for sequencing was PBMCs, mostly from graft donor cells, taken 180 days after TCRalphabeta/CD19-depleted stem cell transplant. This chain joins TRBV5-1 to TRBJ2-1; 11 junctional bases match TRBD2. The sequence derives from a girl under three years old who had a stem cell transplant for combined immunodeficiency, so the T cells may come from the graft donor. The DNA is TGCGCCAGCAGCTTGGTGGTAGCGGGAGGGGATGAGCAGTTCTTC. This sequence encodes CASSLVVAGGDEQFF.